This TCR beta chain was sequenced in a study of PD-1 blockade in mismatch repair-deficient tumors. The overall study: Patients had approximately 12 mismatch repair-deficient cancer types, all previously treated and progressing.

TCRs were sequenced from a few patients responding to pembrolizumab. In regard to this clone: Antigen specificity is unknown.

Data came from immunoSEQ multiplex PCR; TCRdb stores just in-frame clones and leaves some out. Of about 34,000 clones listed, around 80% are singletons. Broader study findings: Rapid post-treatment expansion, then contraction, generally preceding radiologic response, marked tumor-resident clones.

CDR3 size: 14 residues. Germline values: CDR1 SGHRS, CDR2 YFSETQ. V gave up 0 bases and J gave up 3 bases, with 8 bases separating them. The sequence came from an adult with mismatch repair-deficient cancer. Sequences were derived from PBMCs, sampled approximately 6 weeks after starting pembrolizumab. The chain couples TRBV5-1 to TRBJ2-3; D remains ambiguous. CDR3 sequence reads: CASSLAPGTDTQYF. Written as DNA, the CDR3 is TGCGCCAGCAGCTTGGCCCCGGGTACAGATACGCAGTATTTT.